Listed here are 10 T cell receptor beta chains from one sample, sequenced in a study of blood T cell repertoires in COVID-19. The repertoire was sequenced with immunoSEQ multiplex PCR; TCRdb's copy has only in-frame clones and lacks some. The repertoire includes about 200,000 clones, about 80% of them detected once, and 6% to 8% sits in the top ten. Source material: peripheral blood. These receptors originate from a human donor with acute or convalescent COVID-19. The donor label of this sample is uncertain.

The chain recombines TRBV5-4 with TRBJ1-5; TRBD1 matches 7 bases. The CDR3 spans 13 residues. Losses at the gene ends were 0 bases for V and 8 bases for J; bases not matched to a gene: 2. Germline V lookup: CDR1 SGHNT, CDR2 YYREEE (reference sequence). The chain's CDR3 is CASSLDRGKPQHF. For the CDR3, the DNA is TGTGCCAGCAGCTTGGACAGGGGCAAGCCCCAGCATTTT. The full variable domain, in which reference TRBV5-4 and TRBJ1-5 provide the parts outside the CDR3, is ETGVTQSPTHLIKTRGQQVTLRCSSQSGHNTVSWYQQALGQGPQFIFQYYREEENGRGNFPPRFSGLQFPNYSSELNVNALELDDSALYLCASSLDRGKPQHFGDGTRLSIL.

This clone showed up just a few times. The V gene is TRBV10-1, the J gene TRBJ2-7, with 7 bases that match TRBD2. The ends lost 3 bases at V and 0 bases at J; junction bases unmatched: 5. Germline V lookup: CDR1 WNHNN, CDR2 SYGVQD (reference sequence). The CDR3 is 15 amino acids. DNA for the CDR3: TGCGCCAGCAGTGATATGGCTAGCGGCTCCTACGAGCAGTACTTC. Its translation: CASSDMASGSYEQYF.

This chain connects TRBV6-5 to TRBJ2-1; the D gene could be TRBD1 or TRBD2 (7 bases each). Trimming removed 10 bases at V and 7 bases at J, with 20 bases between. The CDR3 has 14 residues. Germline CDR1 MNHEY, CDR2 SVGAGI. The CDR3 is CATRGGGPANEQFF. The DNA of the CDR3 is TGTGCCACCAGGGGGGGAGGGCCAGCAAATGAGCAGTTCTTC.

The gene calls are TRBV4-2 and TRBJ2-7, with unresolved D. V lost 3 bases and J 0 bases, leaving 12 bases between the germline ends. The CDR3 runs to 15 residues. Germline V gene data show CDR1 as LGHNA and CDR2 as YNFKEQ. CDR3 sequence reads: CASSHDLSSSYEQYF. The CDR3 DNA follows: TGTGCCAGCAGCCACGACTTATCCTCCTCCTACGAGCAGTACTTC.

The rearrangement joins TRBV7-9 to TRBJ1-1; D possibly corresponds to TRBD1 (6 bases). This CDR3 spans 16 amino acids. The V end lost 5 bases, the J end lost 4 bases, and 20 bases lay between the germline ends. From germline, CDR1 is SEHNR and CDR2 FQNEAQ (reference sequence). The CDR3 bases are TGTGCCAGCAGCCCCCAGGGGAGGGGACGGAGCACTGAAGCTTTCTTT. Residues: CASSPQGRGRSTEAFF.

The V and J genes are TRBV5-1 and TRBJ1-3; 10 bases agree with TRBD1. Germline trimming cut 4 bases from V and 4 bases from J; bases unmatched to any gene: 5. CDR1 SGHRS and CDR2 YFSETQ come from the germline V gene. The CDR3 extends over 15 amino acids. The CDR3 nucleotides are TGCGCCAGCAGCCTCGACAGGGGGCAAGGAAACACCATATATTTT. It codes for CASSLDRGQGNTIYF.

The V and J genes are TRBV7-9 and TRBJ1-2, with 8 bases that match TRBD1. Germline values: CDR1 SEHNR, CDR2 FQNEAQ (reference sequence). Trimming at V came to 6 bases and at J to 4 bases, leaving 7 bases not matched to a gene. The CDR3 loop spans 14 amino acids. The CDR3 nucleotides read TGTGCCAGCAGTCTACTCCAGGGGGCCTATGGCTACACCTTC. As protein: CASSLLQGAYGYTF.

The chain combines TRBV2 with TRBJ2-3; the match to TRBD2 covers 13 bases. The CDR3 covers 15 residues. The J segment lost 8 bases and the V segment lost 4 bases, leaving 6 bases of the junction unmatched. Germline V gene data show CDR1 as SNHLY and CDR2 as FYNNEI. The CDR3 reads CASSGGTSGVGTQYF. DNA for the CDR3: TGTGCCAGCAGTGGCGGGACTAGCGGGGTGGGTACGCAGTATTTT.

CDR3 region: CASSPSGYSNTEAFF. CDR3 coding DNA: TGTGCCAGCAGCCCCTCGGGGTACTCGAACACTGAAGCTTTCTTT. V usage is TRBV7-3 and J usage is TRBJ1-1; unclear D gene. Germline loops: CDR1 SGHTA, CDR2 FQGTGA. Trimming pared 5 bases from V and 1 base from J, leaving 14 bases between. The length of the CDR3 is 15 residues. Full variable domain (remainder filled in from reference TRBV7-3 and TRBJ1-1): GAGVSQTPSNKVTEKGKYVELRCDPISGHTALYWYRQSLGQGPEFLIYFQGTGAADDSGLPNDRFFAVRPEGSVSTLKIQRTERGDSAVYLCASSPSGYSNTEAFFGQGTRLTVV.

J is TRBJ2-3 and V is TRBV7-2; tentative D call: TRBD2 (5 bases). Germline V gene data show CDR1 as SGHTA and CDR2 as FQGNSA. V shed 1 base and J shed 0 bases, with 11 bases lying between them. This CDR3 spans 16 amino acids. For the CDR3, the DNA is TGTGCCAGCAGCTTAGTAGCGCTCTCGAGCACAGATACGCAGTATTTT. Residues: CASSLVALSSTDTQYF.